One TCR beta chain is described in this entry. Its specificity is not known. This record comes from a study of OX40 agonist ivuxolimab in advanced cancers. In the study overall: Treatment of patients was with ivuxolimab, an agonistic anti-OX40 (CD134) antibody.

Regarding the study as a whole: The antigens recognized by the expanded peripheral T cells, that is their antigen specificity, were not determined. The mean number of expanded clones was higher in CD8+ T cells than in CD4+.

Sequencing used immunoSEQ multiplex PCR; TCRdb keeps in-frame clones, though not all of them. This table holds 90,000 to 100,000 clones, approximately 95% found once. The germline V gene encodes CDR1 MNHEY and CDR2 SMNVEV (reference sequence). The V and J ends lost 6 bases and 0 bases respectively, with 9 bases between them. The length of the CDR3 is 13 residues. The chain is built from TRBV27 and TRBJ2-7; D unresolved. Sequencing was performed on CD4+ or CD8+ T cells sorted from blood, taken in a trial of the OX40 agonist ivuxolimab. The TCR originated in an adult with an advanced solid tumor such as melanoma, head and neck, liver or kidney cancer. CDR3 DNA sequence: TGTGCCAGCAGGCAAATAGGCTCCTACGAGCAGTACTTC. This translates into CASRQIGSYEQYF.